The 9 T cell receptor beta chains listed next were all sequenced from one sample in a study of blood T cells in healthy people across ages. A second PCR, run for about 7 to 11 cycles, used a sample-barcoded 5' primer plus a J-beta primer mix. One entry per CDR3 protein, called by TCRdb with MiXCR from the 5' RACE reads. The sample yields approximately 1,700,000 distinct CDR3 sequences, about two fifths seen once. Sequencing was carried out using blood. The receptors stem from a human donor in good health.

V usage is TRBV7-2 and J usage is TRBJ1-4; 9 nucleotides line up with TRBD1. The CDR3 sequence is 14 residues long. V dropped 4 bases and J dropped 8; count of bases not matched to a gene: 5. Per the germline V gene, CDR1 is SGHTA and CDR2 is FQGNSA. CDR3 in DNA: TGTGCCAGCAGCTCCCGGACAGGGGTCGAAAAACTGTTTTTT. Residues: CASSSRTGVEKLFF.

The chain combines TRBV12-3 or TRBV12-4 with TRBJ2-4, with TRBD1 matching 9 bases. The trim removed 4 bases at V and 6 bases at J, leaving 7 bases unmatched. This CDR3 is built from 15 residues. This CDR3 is CASSSLDRGGNIQYF. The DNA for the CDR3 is TGTGCCAGCAGTTCGCTGGACAGGGGTGGAAACATTCAGTACTTC.

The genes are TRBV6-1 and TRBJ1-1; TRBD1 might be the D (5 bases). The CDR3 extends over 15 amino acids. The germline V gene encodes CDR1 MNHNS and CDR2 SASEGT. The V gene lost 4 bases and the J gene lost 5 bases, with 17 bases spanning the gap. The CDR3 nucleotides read TGTGCCAGCAGTGTTATCTTCAGGGCTGGGACTGAAGCTTTCTTT. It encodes CASSVIFRAGTEAFF.

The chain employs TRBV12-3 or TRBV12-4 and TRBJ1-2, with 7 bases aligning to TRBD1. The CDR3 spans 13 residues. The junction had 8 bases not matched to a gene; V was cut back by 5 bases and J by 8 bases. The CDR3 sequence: CASSTGTVLGYTF. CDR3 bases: TGTGCCAGCAGTACTGGGACAGTTTTAGGCTACACCTTC.

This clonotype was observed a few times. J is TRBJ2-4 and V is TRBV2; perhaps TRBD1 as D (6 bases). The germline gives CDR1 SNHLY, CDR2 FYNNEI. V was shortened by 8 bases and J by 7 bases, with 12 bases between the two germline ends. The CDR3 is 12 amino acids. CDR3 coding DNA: TGTGCCAGCGGAAACAGGGAGAACATTCAGTACTTC. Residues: CASGNRENIQYF.

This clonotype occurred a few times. The CDR3 region has the DNA TGTGCCAGCAGCGGGCAAGCCAATGAGCAGTTCTTC. This codes for CASSGQANEQFF. This rearrangement joins TRBV3-1 to TRBJ2-1; D remains ambiguous. Trimming stripped 5 bases from V and 6 bases from J, with 8 bases between. CDR3 length: 12 residues. CDR1 and CDR2 from the germline V gene are LGHDT and YNNKEL (reference sequence).

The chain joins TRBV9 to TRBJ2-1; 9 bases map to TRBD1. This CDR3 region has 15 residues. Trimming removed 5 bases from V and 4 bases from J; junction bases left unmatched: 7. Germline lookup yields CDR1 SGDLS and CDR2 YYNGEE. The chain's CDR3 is CASRPPGTGYNEQFF. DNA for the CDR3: TGTGCCAGCAGACCCCCCGGGACAGGGTACAATGAGCAGTTCTTC. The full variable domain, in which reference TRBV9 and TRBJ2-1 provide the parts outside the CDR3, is DSGVTQTPKHLITATGQRVTLRCSPRSGDLSVYWYQQSLDQGLQFLIQYYNGEERAKGNILERFSAQQFPDLHSELNLSSLELGDSALYFCASRPPGTGYNEQFFGPGTRLTVL.

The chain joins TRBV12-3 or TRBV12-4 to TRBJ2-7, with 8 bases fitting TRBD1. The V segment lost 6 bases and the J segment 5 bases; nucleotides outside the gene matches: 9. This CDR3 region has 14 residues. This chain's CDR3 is CASRYGQGWNEQYF. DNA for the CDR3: TGTGCCAGCAGATACGGACAGGGTTGGAACGAGCAGTACTTC.

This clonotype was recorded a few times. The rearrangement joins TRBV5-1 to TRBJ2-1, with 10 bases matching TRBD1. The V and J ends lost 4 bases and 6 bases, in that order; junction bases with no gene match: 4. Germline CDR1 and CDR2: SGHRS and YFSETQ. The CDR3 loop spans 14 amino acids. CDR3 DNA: TGCGCCAGCAGCCAGGGACAGGGGTCCAATGAGCAGTTCTTC. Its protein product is CASSQGQGSNEQFF.